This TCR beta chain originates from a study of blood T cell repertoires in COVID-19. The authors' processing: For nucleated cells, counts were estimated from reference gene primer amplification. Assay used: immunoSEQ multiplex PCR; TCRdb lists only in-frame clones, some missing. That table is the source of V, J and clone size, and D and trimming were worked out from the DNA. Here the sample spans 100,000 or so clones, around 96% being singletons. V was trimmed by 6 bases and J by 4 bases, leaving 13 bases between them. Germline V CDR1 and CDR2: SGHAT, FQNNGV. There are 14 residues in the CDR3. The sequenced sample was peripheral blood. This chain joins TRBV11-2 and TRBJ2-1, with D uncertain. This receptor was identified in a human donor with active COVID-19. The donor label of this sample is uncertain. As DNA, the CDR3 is TGTGCCAGCAGTATTGAGAGGCTTTACAATGAGCAGTTCTTC. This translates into CASSIERLYNEQFF. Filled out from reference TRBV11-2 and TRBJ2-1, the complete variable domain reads EAGVAQSPRYKIIEKRQSVAFWCNPISGHATLYWYQQILGQGPKLLIQFQNNGVVDDSQLPKDRFSAERLKGVDSTLKIQPAKLEDSAVYLCASSIERLYNEQFFGPGTRLTVL.